This is a list of T cell receptor beta chains from one sample in a study of T cell changes during pregnancy in multiple sclerosis. Profiled with immunoSEQ multiplex PCR; TCRdb holds only in-frame clones, not every one. The sample yields 70,000 to 90,000 clones, about 90% seen once. The specimen was PBMCs, collected in the first trimester of pregnancy. The receptors shown here come from a female donor in good health, serving as a control in a pregnancy study. Some clones in this sample may be carry-over from other donors' samples. The CDR3 runs from the conserved cysteine through the conserved F or W.

j_call	v_call	cdr3_aa
TRBJ1-1	TRBV29-1	CSGNNDRGAATEAFF
TRBJ2-1	TRBV5-4	CASSPGLAGLSYNEQFF
TRBJ2-1	TRBV28	CASREGGGPYEQFF
TRBJ2-3	TRBV12-2	CASRLAPPYTDTQYF
TRBJ1-5	TRBV7-2	CASSLAGGGNQPQHF
TRBJ1-1	TRBV5-1	CASSLGQYTEAFF
TRBJ2-7	TRBV7-9	CASSPPALLRAAPYEQYF
TRBJ2-5	TRBV5-1	CASSFTGYQETQYF
TRBJ1-1	TRBV30	CAWSVRQGPHTEAFF
TRBJ2-2	TRBV6-6	CASSYRAAGTGELFF
TRBJ2-5	TRBV5-8	CASSWTGKTQYF
TRBJ1-2	TRBV7-2	CASSLGTQGAGGYTF
TRBJ2-5	TRBV7-2	CASSLEERETQYF
TRBJ2-1	TRBV7-9	CASHSRSGRGNEQFF
TRBJ2-5	TRBV14	CASSQYRNQETQYF
TRBJ2-3	TRBV19	CASSISGTGSPDTQYF
TRBJ2-5	TRBV6-6	CASVRDSEETQYF
TRBJ1-2	TRBV28	CASSFGDRGVYGYTF
TRBJ1-1	TRBV19	CASSMPRGRTEAFF
NA	TRBV7-2	CASSSTGQGPYEQYF
TRBJ2-7	TRBV7-9	CASTGGGLYEQYF
TRBJ1-2	TRBV28	CASSLSIGGEYGYTF
TRBJ2-3	TRBV28	CASSLLLAGGDTQYF
TRBJ1-5	TRBV28	CASRGGSEGNQPQHF
TRBJ2-7	TRBV2	CASSERLAGGWEQYF
TRBJ2-4	TRBV5-4	CASSLTGRSKNIQYF
TRBJ2-1	TRBV7-9	CASSLVGGLYNEQFF
TRBJ2-1	TRBV7-3	CASSPVGADEQFF
TRBJ2-3	TRBV18	CASSPRVDSGTDTQYF
TRBJ2-5	TRBV28	CASRAEEGRETQYF
TRBJ1-1	TRBV29-1	CSVSGRGNTEAFF
TRBJ1-1	TRBV18	CASSQQGINTEAFF
TRBJ2-7	TRBV7-2	CASSPAAAEQYF
TRBJ1-1	TRBV2	CASFIAEAFF
TRBJ2-7	TRBV11-2	CASSLDFRGGYEQYF
TRBJ1-2	TRBV7-2	CASSLDRRGDGYTF
TRBJ2-5	TRBV13	CASSLSSETQYF
TRBJ1-2	TRBV28	CASRQGGNYGYTF
TRBJ1-6	TRBV28	CASSLMAGNSPLHF